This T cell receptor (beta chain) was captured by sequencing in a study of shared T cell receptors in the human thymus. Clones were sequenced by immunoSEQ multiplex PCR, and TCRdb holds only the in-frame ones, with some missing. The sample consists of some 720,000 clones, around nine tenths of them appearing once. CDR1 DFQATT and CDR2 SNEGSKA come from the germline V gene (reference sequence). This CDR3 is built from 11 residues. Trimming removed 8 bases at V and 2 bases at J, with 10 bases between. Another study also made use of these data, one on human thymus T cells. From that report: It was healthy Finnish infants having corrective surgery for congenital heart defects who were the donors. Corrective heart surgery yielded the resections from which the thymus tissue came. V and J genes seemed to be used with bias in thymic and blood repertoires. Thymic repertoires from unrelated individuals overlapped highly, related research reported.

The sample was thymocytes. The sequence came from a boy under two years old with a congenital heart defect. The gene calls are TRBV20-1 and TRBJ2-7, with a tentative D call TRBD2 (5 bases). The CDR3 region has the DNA TGCAGTACCCGAGGGCCCTACGAGCAGTACTTC. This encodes CSTRGPYEQYF.